This TCR beta chain was recorded in a study of blood T cells in healthy people across ages. This clonotype occurred a few times. A second about 7 to 11 cycle PCR used barcoded and J-beta primers. TCRdb reanalysed the 5' RACE reads using MiXCR and keeps one entry per CDR3 protein. Among 1,500,000 or so distinct CDR3 sequences, less than 45% were seen once, and the ten largest hold just over 4%. Peripheral blood from each donor was collected in a volume of approximately 9.2 milliliters. V was trimmed by 5 bases and J by 6 bases, leaving 10 bases between them. This CDR3 has 13 residues. Germline V gives CDR1 MDHEN, CDR2 SYDVKM.

The clonotype comes from a woman aged 18-29 years in good health. The J gene is TRBJ2-2, the V gene TRBV28; D is possibly TRBD1 (6 bases). The material sequenced was blood. CDR3 bases: TGTGCCAGCAGTCCTGGGGGCTCCGGGGAGCTGTTTTTT. Translated: CASSPGGSGELFF.